This is a list of T cell receptor beta chains from one sample in a study of cytomegalovirus exposure and HLA in healthy donors. Only in-frame clones appear in the TCRdb table, and some are missing; sequencing was by immunoSEQ multiplex PCR. The sample holds approximately 160,000 clones, around 80% seen once. Sequences were obtained from PBMCs. The source of these receptors is a human donor in good health. CDR3s include the opening cysteine and the closing phenylalanine or tryptophan. A D gene is named only where the DNA matches it firmly. Clone sizes are given selectively: once, few, many, or a class where the clone is expanded.

j_call clone_size v_call d_call cdr3_aa cdr3_nt
TRBJ2-7 NA TRBV28 TRBD1 CASRSGTGLSYEQYF TGTGCCAGCAGGTCTGGGACAGGACTCTCCTACGAGCAGTACTTC
TRBJ2-7 few TRBV21-1 NA CASSKELADSSYEQYF TGTGCCAGCAGCAAAGAACTAGCGGATAGCTCCTACGAGCAGTACTTC
TRBJ2-3 once TRBV7-2 NA CASSLTQWTDTQYF TGTGCCAGCAGCTTAACGCAGTGGACAGATACGCAGTATTTT
TRBJ2-1 NA TRBV9 TRBD2 CASSPRWGGAYNEQFF TGTGCCAGCAGCCCCCGCTGGGGGGGGGCCTACAATGAGCAGTTCTTC
TRBJ1-5 NA TRBV28 NA CASSLGSEHNQPQHF TGTGCCAGCAGTTTAGGTTCGGAGCACAATCAGCCCCAGCATTTT
TRBJ1-1 NA TRBV5-5 NA CASSLAKQAPNTEAFF TGTGCCAGCAGCTTGGCCAAGCAGGCTCCGAACACTGAAGCTTTCTTT
TRBJ2-6 NA TRBV2 NA CASSAGVTGANVLTF TGTGCCAGCAGTGCAGGGGTAACTGGGGCCAACGTCCTGACTTTC
TRBJ1-6 NA TRBV19 NA CASNNRNNSPLHF TGTGCCAGTAATAACAGGAATAATTCACCCCTCCACTTT
TRBJ2-7 once TRBV25-1 NA CASRGQILYEQYF TGTGCCAGCAGAGGACAGATACTATACGAGCAGTACTTC
TRBJ1-1 few TRBV7-9 NA CASSSQGLRVAFF TGTGCCAGCAGCTCCCAGGGACTCCGAGTAGCTTTCTTT